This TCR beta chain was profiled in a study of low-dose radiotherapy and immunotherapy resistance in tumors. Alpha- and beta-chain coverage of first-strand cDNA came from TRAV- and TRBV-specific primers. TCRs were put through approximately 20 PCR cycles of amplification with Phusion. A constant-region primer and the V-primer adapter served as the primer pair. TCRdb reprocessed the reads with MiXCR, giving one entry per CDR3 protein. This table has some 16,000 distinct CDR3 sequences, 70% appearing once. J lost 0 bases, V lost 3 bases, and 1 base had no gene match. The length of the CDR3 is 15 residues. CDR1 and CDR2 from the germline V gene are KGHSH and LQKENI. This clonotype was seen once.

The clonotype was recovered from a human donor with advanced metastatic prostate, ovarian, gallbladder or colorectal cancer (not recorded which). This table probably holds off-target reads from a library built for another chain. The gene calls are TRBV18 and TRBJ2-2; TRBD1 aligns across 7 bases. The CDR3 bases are TGTGCCAGCTCACCGGGGACAGCGAACACCGGGGAGCTGTTTTTT. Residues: CASSPGTANTGELFF.